These T cell receptor beta chains were read from a single sample in a study of blood T cell repertoires in COVID-19. Clones were sequenced by immunoSEQ multiplex PCR, and TCRdb holds only the in-frame ones, with some missing. The repertoire has about 430,000 clones, approximately 88% of them found once; the top ten carry 0.95% to 1%. Material: PBMCs or T cells enriched from blood (not recorded which). The receptor set was obtained from a woman in her thirties with acute COVID-19. The CDR3 runs from the conserved cysteine through the conserved F or W. The order of the fields is V gene, D gene, J gene, clone size, CDR3 protein, CDR3 DNA. D genes are given only for firm matches. Some rows have no size entry. The others give once, few or many, or a class for an expanded clone.

v_call: TRBV19
d_call: -
j_call: TRBJ1-5
clone_size: -
cdr3_aa: CASSHLTEMGNQPQHF
cdr3_nt: TGTGCCAGTAGTCACCTTACGGAGATGGGCAATCAGCCCCAGCATTTT

v_call: TRBV7-2
d_call: TRBD2
j_call: TRBJ2-1
clone_size: -
cdr3_aa: CASSAQHSGGAHEQFF
cdr3_nt: TGTGCCAGCAGCGCCCAACATAGCGGGGGGGCACATGAGCAGTTCTTC

v_call: TRBV7-7
d_call: TRBD1
j_call: TRBJ2-1
clone_size: few
cdr3_aa: CASSLAGQGPYNEQFF
cdr3_nt: TGTGCCAGCAGCTTAGCCGGACAGGGGCCCTACAATGAGCAGTTCTTC

v_call: TRBV7-8
d_call: -
j_call: TRBJ2-5
clone_size: -
cdr3_aa: CASSQTGRQETQYF
cdr3_nt: TGTGCCAGCAGCCAGACAGGGAGGCAAGAGACCCAGTACTTC

v_call: TRBV13
d_call: -
j_call: TRBJ2-3
clone_size: -
cdr3_aa: CASSLVGSTDTQYF
cdr3_nt: TGTGCCAGCAGCTTAGTGGGCAGCACAGATACGCAGTATTTT

v_call: TRBV5-1
d_call: TRBD1
j_call: TRBJ1-6
clone_size: -
cdr3_aa: CASSPWDRGDNSPLHF
cdr3_nt: TGCGCCAGCAGCCCCTGGGACAGGGGAGATAATTCACCCCTCCACTTT

v_call: TRBV5-1
d_call: TRBD1
j_call: TRBJ1-2
clone_size: -
cdr3_aa: CASSSLGQGQTGYTF
cdr3_nt: TGCGCCAGCAGCTCCTTGGGACAGGGACAAACTGGCTACACCTTC

v_call: TRBV7-2
d_call: -
j_call: TRBJ1-2
clone_size: -
cdr3_aa: CASSLGADYGYTF
cdr3_nt: TGTGCCAGCAGCTTAGGGGCTGACTATGGCTACACCTTC

v_call: TRBV5-1
d_call: -
j_call: TRBJ1-1
clone_size: -
cdr3_aa: CASSPGQGNTEAFF
cdr3_nt: TGCGCCAGCAGTCCCGGCCAGGGGAACACTGAAGCTTTCTTT

v_call: TRBV19
d_call: -
j_call: TRBJ1-1
clone_size: -
cdr3_aa: CASSARADTEAFF
cdr3_nt: TGTGCCAGTAGCGCCAGGGCGGACACTGAAGCTTTCTTT

v_call: TRBV11-3
d_call: TRBD1
j_call: TRBJ2-2
clone_size: -
cdr3_aa: CASSLTGQLVTGELFF
cdr3_nt: TGTGCCAGCAGCCTAACGGGACAGTTGGTCACCGGGGAGCTGTTTTTT

v_call: TRBV6-5
d_call: TRBD1
j_call: TRBJ2-2
clone_size: once
cdr3_aa: CAIRDRPTGELFF
cdr3_nt: TGTGCCATACGGGACAGGCCCACCGGGGAGCTGTTTTTT

v_call: TRBV2
d_call: -
j_call: TRBJ2-1
clone_size: -
cdr3_aa: CVTSAGYNEQFF
cdr3_nt: TGTGTAACGTCGGCGGGGTACAATGAGCAGTTCTTC

v_call: TRBV7-3
d_call: TRBD1
j_call: TRBJ2-1
clone_size: -
cdr3_aa: CASSLRAGGYNEQFF
cdr3_nt: TGTGCCAGCAGCTTAAGGGCAGGGGGCTACAATGAGCAGTTCTTC

v_call: TRBV11-2
d_call: TRBD1
j_call: TRBJ2-1
clone_size: -
cdr3_aa: CASSSYVTGPYNEQFF
cdr3_nt: TGTGCCAGCAGCTCCTATGTGACAGGGCCCTACAATGAGCAGTTCTTC

v_call: TRBV30
d_call: TRBD1
j_call: TRBJ1-1
clone_size: -
cdr3_aa: CAWRTPQGASTEAFF
cdr3_nt: TGTGCCTGGAGGACTCCACAGGGGGCGTCCACTGAAGCTTTCTTT

v_call: TRBV4-3
d_call: -
j_call: TRBJ2-5
clone_size: -
cdr3_aa: CASSRGARETQYF
cdr3_nt: TGCGCCAGCAGCCGCGGGGCTCGAGAGACCCAGTACTTC

v_call: TRBV11-2
d_call: TRBD1
j_call: TRBJ1-4
clone_size: -
cdr3_aa: CASSSRQGWRKLFF
cdr3_nt: TGTGCCAGCAGCTCTCGACAGGGTTGGAGAAAACTGTTTTTT

v_call: TRBV9
d_call: -
j_call: TRBJ1-1
clone_size: -
cdr3_aa: CASSAYRDPNTEAFF
cdr3_nt: TGTGCCAGCAGCGCATACAGGGATCCGAACACTGAAGCTTTCTTT

v_call: TRBV7-7
d_call: -
j_call: TRBJ2-1
clone_size: -
cdr3_aa: CASSLAESSYNEQFF
cdr3_nt: TGTGCCAGCAGCTTAGCCGAGAGCTCCTACAATGAGCAGTTCTTC

v_call: TRBV7-9
d_call: TRBD2
j_call: TRBJ2-1
clone_size: -
cdr3_aa: CASSSGLLQSGAMGNEQFF
cdr3_nt: TGTGCCAGCAGCTCCGGACTCCTTCAAAGCGGGGCAATGGGGAATGAGCAGTTCTTC

v_call: TRBV20-1
d_call: -
j_call: TRBJ1-2
clone_size: -
cdr3_aa: CSGLRDYGYTF
cdr3_nt: TGCAGTGGATTGCGGGACTATGGCTACACCTTC

v_call: TRBV9
d_call: -
j_call: TRBJ2-7
clone_size: -
cdr3_aa: CASSLMGGEQYF
cdr3_nt: TGTGCCAGCAGCCTCATGGGGGGCGAGCAGTACTTC

v_call: TRBV29-1
d_call: -
j_call: TRBJ1-1
clone_size: -
cdr3_aa: CSGWRGYAEAFF
cdr3_nt: TGCAGCGGGTGGCGGGGTTACGCTGAAGCTTTCTTT

v_call: TRBV5-1
d_call: TRBD1
j_call: TRBJ1-4
clone_size: -
cdr3_aa: CASRDRGTTNEKLFF
cdr3_nt: TGCGCCAGCCGGGACAGGGGAACCACTAATGAAAAACTGTTTTTT

v_call: TRBV11-2
d_call: -
j_call: TRBJ2-1
clone_size: -
cdr3_aa: CASTPSGGHYNEQFF
cdr3_nt: TGTGCCAGCACTCCCAGTGGCGGCCACTACAATGAGCAGTTCTTC

v_call: TRBV6-1
d_call: -
j_call: TRBJ2-7
clone_size: -
cdr3_aa: CASSEIPRVREQYF
cdr3_nt: TGTGCCAGCAGTGAAATCCCCAGGGTGCGGGAGCAGTACTTC

v_call: TRBV6-2/TRBV6-3
d_call: TRBD2
j_call: TRBJ2-5
clone_size: -
cdr3_aa: CASSYASGGLEETQYF
cdr3_nt: TGTGCCAGCAGTTATGCTAGCGGGGGGCTTGAGGAGACCCAGTACTTC

v_call: TRBV9
d_call: -
j_call: TRBJ1-6
clone_size: -
cdr3_aa: CASSHPLGAGNSPLHF
cdr3_nt: TGTGCCAGCAGCCACCCCCTCGGGGCGGGAAATTCACCCCTCCACTTT

v_call: TRBV13
d_call: -
j_call: TRBJ1-1
clone_size: -
cdr3_aa: CASSLFARGNTEAFF
cdr3_nt: TGTGCCAGCAGCTTATTTGCCAGGGGGAACACTGAAGCTTTCTTT

v_call: TRBV7-9
d_call: TRBD1
j_call: TRBJ2-2
clone_size: -
cdr3_aa: CASSSLNRGTGELFF
cdr3_nt: TGTGCCAGCAGCTCCTTAAACAGGGGCACCGGGGAGCTGTTTTTT

v_call: TRBV6-5
d_call: TRBD2
j_call: TRBJ2-1
clone_size: -
cdr3_aa: CASSSLTSGDNEQFF
cdr3_nt: TGTGCCAGCAGTTCACTGACTAGCGGAGACAATGAGCAGTTCTTC

v_call: TRBV2
d_call: TRBD1
j_call: TRBJ1-2
clone_size: -
cdr3_aa: CASSVDRLFGDYGYTF
cdr3_nt: TGTGCCAGCAGTGTGGACAGGCTATTTGGGGACTATGGCTACACCTTC

v_call: TRBV7-9
d_call: -
j_call: TRBJ1-2
clone_size: -
cdr3_aa: CASSLGLLPNYGYTF
cdr3_nt: TGTGCCAGCAGCTTGGGACTTCTACCTAACTATGGCTACACCTTC

v_call: TRBV6-5
d_call: TRBD1
j_call: TRBJ1-1
clone_size: -
cdr3_aa: CASSLNSGTGGEAFF
cdr3_nt: TGTGCCAGCAGTTTAAACTCCGGGACAGGGGGCGAAGCTTTCTTT

v_call: TRBV6-5
d_call: TRBD2
j_call: TRBJ2-1
clone_size: -
cdr3_aa: CASSYVAGGSSNEQFF
cdr3_nt: TGTGCCAGCAGTTACGTAGCGGGGGGCTCAAGTAATGAGCAGTTCTTC

v_call: TRBV14
d_call: -
j_call: TRBJ1-4
clone_size: -
cdr3_aa: CASSQSLLTVTTNEKLFF
cdr3_nt: TGTGCCAGCAGCCAATCGTTATTAACAGTCACAACTAATGAAAAACTGTTTTTT

v_call: TRBV5-1
d_call: -
j_call: TRBJ1-1
clone_size: few
cdr3_aa: CASSKGDAWAEAFF
cdr3_nt: TGCGCCAGCAGTAAGGGGGACGCCTGGGCTGAAGCTTTCTTT

v_call: TRBV5-1
d_call: -
j_call: TRBJ1-5
clone_size: -
cdr3_aa: CASSLEGNPVQPQHF
cdr3_nt: TGCGCCAGCAGCTTGGAGGGGAACCCAGTTCAGCCCCAGCATTTT

v_call: TRBV27
d_call: -
j_call: TRBJ2-2
clone_size: -
cdr3_aa: CASGPRGRGTGELFF
cdr3_nt: TGTGCCAGCGGCCCCCGGGGTCGGGGCACCGGGGAGCTGTTTTTT

v_call: TRBV6-5
d_call: TRBD1
j_call: TRBJ1-2
clone_size: few
cdr3_aa: CASSSDRGNYGYTF
cdr3_nt: TGTGCCAGCAGTTCGGACAGGGGGAACTATGGCTACACCTTC

v_call: TRBV3-1/TRBV3-2
d_call: TRBD1
j_call: TRBJ1-1
clone_size: -
cdr3_aa: CASSPGPGQPNTEAFF
cdr3_nt: TGTGCCAGCAGCCCGGGGCCGGGACAGCCGAACACTGAAGCTTTCTTT

v_call: TRBV7-8
d_call: TRBD1
j_call: TRBJ1-5
clone_size: -
cdr3_aa: CASTLWPGQGGNQPQHF
cdr3_nt: TGTGCCAGCACCCTTTGGCCGGGACAGGGAGGTAATCAGCCCCAGCATTTT

v_call: TRBV7-2
d_call: TRBD1
j_call: TRBJ1-6
clone_size: -
cdr3_aa: CASSLTQGEHSPLHF
cdr3_nt: TGTGCCAGCAGCTTAACACAGGGGGAGCATTCACCCCTCCACTTT

v_call: TRBV5-1
d_call: -
j_call: TRBJ2-3
clone_size: -
cdr3_aa: CASSPSTAAGTDTQYF
cdr3_nt: TGCGCCAGCAGCCCGTCGACAGCAGCTGGCACAGATACGCAGTATTTT